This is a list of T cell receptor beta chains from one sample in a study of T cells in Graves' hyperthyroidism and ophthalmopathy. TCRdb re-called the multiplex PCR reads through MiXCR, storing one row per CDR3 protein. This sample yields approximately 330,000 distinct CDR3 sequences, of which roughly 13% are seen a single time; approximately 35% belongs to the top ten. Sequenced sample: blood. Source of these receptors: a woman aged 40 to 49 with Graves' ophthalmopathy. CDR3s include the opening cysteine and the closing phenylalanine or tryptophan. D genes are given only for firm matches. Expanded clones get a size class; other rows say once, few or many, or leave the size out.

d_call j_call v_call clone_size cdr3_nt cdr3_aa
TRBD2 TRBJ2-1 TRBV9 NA TGTGCCAGCAGCGTAGCCATTCACGGGAGGGATGAGCAGTTCTTC CASSVAIHGRDEQFF
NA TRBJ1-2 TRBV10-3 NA TGTGCCATCCGAAAGGGTGGACAGACCTATGGCTACACCTTC CAIRKGGQTYGYTF
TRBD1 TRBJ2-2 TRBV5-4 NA TGTGCCAGCAGCCGTCGGACAGGGAGGAACACCGGGGAGCTGTTTTTT CASSRRTGRNTGELFF
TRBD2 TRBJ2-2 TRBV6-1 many TGTGCCAGCAGGCGACTAGCGGGGGGCCTAAACACCGGGGAGCTGTTTTTT CASRRLAGGLNTGELFF
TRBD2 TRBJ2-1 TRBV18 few TGTGCCAGCTCACCATCAGCGGGGGGCAGGAATGAGCAGTTCTTC CASSPSAGGRNEQFF
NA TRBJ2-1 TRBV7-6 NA TGTGCCAGCAGCTTAGCGGTTACCTATGAGCAGTTCTTC CASSLAVTYEQFF
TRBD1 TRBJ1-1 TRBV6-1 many TGTGCCAGCAAAAGAGACAGGGTTGGAGGCACTGAAGCTTTCTTT CASKRDRVGGTEAFF
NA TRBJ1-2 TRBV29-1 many TGCAGCGTTGAACCTAACCGGGACATTCCCTCCAGCGATGGCTACACCTTC CSVEPNRDIPSSDGYTF
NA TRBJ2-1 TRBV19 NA TGTGCCAGTAGTATCGGAGTTTACAATGAGCAGTTCTTC CASSIGVYNEQFF
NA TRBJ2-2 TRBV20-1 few TGCAGTAGTTCTGGCGAGACCGGGGAGCTGTTTTTT CSSSGETGELFF
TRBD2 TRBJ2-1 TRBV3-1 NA TGTGCCAGCAGCCTCTGGGGCGGGGGGGCAAATGAGCAGTTCTTC CASSLWGGGANEQFF
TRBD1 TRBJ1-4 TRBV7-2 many TGTGCCAGCAGCTTTGCCGGGACAGGGAATGAAAAACTGTTTTTT CASSFAGTGNEKLFF
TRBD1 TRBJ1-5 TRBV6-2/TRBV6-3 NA TGTGCCAGCAGGGACAGGGCGGGCAATCAGCCCCAGCATTTT CASRDRAGNQPQHF
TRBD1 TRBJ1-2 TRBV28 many TGTGCCAGCGGCCAAGGGGGCTTAGGAGGCTACACCTTC CASGQGGLGGYTF
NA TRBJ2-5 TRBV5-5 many TGTGCCAGCAGCTTACAGGGCGCGGAGACCCAGTACTTC CASSLQGAETQYF
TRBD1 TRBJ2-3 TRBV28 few TGTGCCAGCGGGGGACAGGGGGCAGATACGCAGTATTTT CASGGQGADTQYF
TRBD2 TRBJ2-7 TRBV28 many TGTGCCAGCAGTTTTAGGACTAGCCCTTTCTACGAGCAGTACTTC CASSFRTSPFYEQYF
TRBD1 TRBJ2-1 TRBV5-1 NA TGCGCCAGCAGCTTGGGTTTGTTGCGGACAGGACCAAGCAATGAGCAGTTCTTC CASSLGLLRTGPSNEQFF
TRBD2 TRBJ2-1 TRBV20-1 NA TGCAGTGCCCCACCGGGAGGGAATGAGCAGTTCTTC CSAPPGGNEQFF
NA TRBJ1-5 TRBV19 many TGTGCCAGTAGTATTTATCCGGGGGGCACCAATCAGCCCCAGCATTTT CASSIYPGGTNQPQHF
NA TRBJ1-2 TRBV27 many TGTGCCAGCAGTTTATATCCCACAGGGAACTATGGCTACACCTTC CASSLYPTGNYGYTF
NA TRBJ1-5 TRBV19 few TGTGCCAGTAATTTCCCCGGCAGGAATCAGCCCCAGCATTTT CASNFPGRNQPQHF
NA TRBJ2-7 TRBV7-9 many TGTGCCAGCAGCGTGATCTACGAGCAGTACTTC CASSVIYEQYF
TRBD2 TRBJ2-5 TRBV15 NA TGTGCCACCCGGGGGGGGACGGAGACCCAGTACTTC CATRGGTETQYF
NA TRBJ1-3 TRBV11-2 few TGTGCCAGCAGCTTAGACCCCATGTCTGGAAACACCATATATTTT CASSLDPMSGNTIYF
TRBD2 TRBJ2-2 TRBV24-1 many TGTGCCACCAGTGATTCGAGCGGGGGCCCAGACACCGGGGAGCTGTTTTTT CATSDSSGGPDTGELFF
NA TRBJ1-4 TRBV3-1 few TGTGCCAGCAGCCGGAATGAAAAACTGTTTTTT CASSRNEKLFF
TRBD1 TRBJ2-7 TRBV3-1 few TGTGCCAGCAGTCGAGGACAGGGGGTCGCCTACGAGCAGTACTTC CASSRGQGVAYEQYF
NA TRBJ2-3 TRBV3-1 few TGTGCCAGCAGCCAAGAAAGGGGTACGCAGTATTTT CASSQERGTQYF
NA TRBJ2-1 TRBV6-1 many TGTGCCAGCAGTTGGACAGACTACAATGAGCAGTTCTTC CASSWTDYNEQFF
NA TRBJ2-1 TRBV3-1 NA TGTGCCAGCAGCCGTTTCTCCTACAATGAGCAGTTCTTC CASSRFSYNEQFF
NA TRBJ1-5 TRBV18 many TGTGCCAGCTCAGAGTATAGCAATCAGCCCCAGCATTTT CASSEYSNQPQHF
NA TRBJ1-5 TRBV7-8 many TGTGCCAGCAGCCCGTGGCGTATCGGGAGAACAAGGCAGTATAGCAATCAGCCCCAGCATTTT CASSPWRIGRTRQYSNQPQHF
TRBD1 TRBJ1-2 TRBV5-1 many TGCGCCAGCACTGGACAGGGGGCCTATGGCTACACCTTC CASTGQGAYGYTF
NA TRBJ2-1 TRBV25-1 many TGTGCCAGCAAAGACAGAGATGAGCAGTTCTTC CASKDRDEQFF
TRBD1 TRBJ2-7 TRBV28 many TGTGCCAGCAGTGCCGGGACAGGGGGGTTCTACGAGCAGTACTTC CASSAGTGGFYEQYF
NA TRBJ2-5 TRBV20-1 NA TGCAGTGCTTATTATCTAGGACAAGAGACCCAGTACTTC CSAYYLGQETQYF
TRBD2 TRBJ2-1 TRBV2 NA TGTGCCAGCAGTGAGGGACTAGCGCCTTACAATGAGCAGTTCTTC CASSEGLAPYNEQFF
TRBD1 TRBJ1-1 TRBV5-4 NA TGTGCCAGCAGACCGGGACAGGGTACGACTGAAGCTTTCTTT CASRPGQGTTEAFF
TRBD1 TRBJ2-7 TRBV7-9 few TGTGCCAGCAGCCCCCGACAGGGAAGGGCCTACGAGCAGTACTTC CASSPRQGRAYEQYF
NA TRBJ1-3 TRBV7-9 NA TGTGCCAGCAGCTTAGACATAGACCTACTCCCCGCCTCTGGAAACACCATATATTTT CASSLDIDLLPASGNTIYF
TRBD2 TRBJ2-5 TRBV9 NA TGTGCCAGCAGCGTCCGGGACTACCCCCGAGAGACCCAGTACTTC CASSVRDYPRETQYF
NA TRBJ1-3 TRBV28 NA TGTGCCAGCACTCGAAGGAGCTCGGGAAACACCATATATTTT CASTRRSSGNTIYF
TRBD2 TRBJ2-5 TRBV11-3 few TGTGCCAGCAGCTTGGGACTAGCGGGGGCCCGCCAAGAGACCCAGTACTTC CASSLGLAGARQETQYF
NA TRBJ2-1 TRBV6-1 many TGTGCCAGCAGCAACTCTGTACTGTACAATGAGCAGTTCTTC CASSNSVLYNEQFF
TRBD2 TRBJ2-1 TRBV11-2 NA TGTGCCAGCAGCTCCCAACCTAGCGGGAGTTTAGGGATTAATGAGCAGTTCTTC CASSSQPSGSLGINEQFF
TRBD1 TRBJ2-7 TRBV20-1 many TGCAGTGCCACTCCAAGGGGGCTTGGCGAGCAGTACTTC CSATPRGLGEQYF
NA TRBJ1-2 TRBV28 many TGTGCCAGCGAGCCAGATCACTCCCTTCTTAACTATGGCTACACCTTC CASEPDHSLLNYGYTF
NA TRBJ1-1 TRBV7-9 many TGTGCCAGCAGCTTAGCGAGGGGGGAGGGAACTGAAGCTTTCTTT CASSLARGEGTEAFF
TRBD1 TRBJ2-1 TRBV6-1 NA TGTGCCAGCAGATACAGGGGTTCCGCCTACAATGAGCAGTTCTTC CASRYRGSAYNEQFF
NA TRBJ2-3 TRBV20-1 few TGCAGTGCCCTTCAGACAGAACCCACAGATACGCAGTATTTT CSALQTEPTDTQYF
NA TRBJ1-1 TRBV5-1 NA TGCGCCAGCAGCTTGGCCGTTGACGAACAGAGTGAAGCTTTCTTT CASSLAVDEQSEAFF